Listed here is a single T cell receptor beta chain. The antigen is unknown. The PCR made use of 60 Vbeta and 13 Jbeta primers. Some clones are missing from TCRdb's copy, which holds only in-frame ones; the method was immunoSEQ multiplex PCR. The data show 95,000 to 110,000 clones, more than 65% seen once. The sample comes from a study of cytomegalovirus exposure and HLA in healthy donors. Findings and limits, study-wide: A previous analysis found most TCR beta V segments productive roughly 87% or roughly 30% of the time.

Germline-derived CDR1 and CDR2 are SGHVS and FQNEAQ. The V gene lost 5 bases and the J gene lost 4 bases, with 13 bases spanning the gap. This CDR3 comprises 14 residues. The source of this sequence is a man aged 25-45 years in good health and CMV-seronegative. V usage is TRBV7-8 and J usage is TRBJ2-3; D is possibly TRBD2 (5 bases). Sequenced input: PBMCs. CDR3 loop: CASSPQLGADTQYF. The CDR3 DNA sequence: TGTGCCAGCAGCCCCCAACTCGGGGCAGATACGCAGTATTTT.